Each of the 6 T cell receptor beta chains below was sequenced from the same sample in a study of cytomegalovirus exposure and HLA in healthy donors. Profiled with immunoSEQ multiplex PCR; TCRdb holds only in-frame clones, not every one. Among about 140,000 clones, about 87% were seen once, and the ten largest hold 4.5% to 5.5%. The sequenced sample consisted of PBMCs. These receptors were collected from a man aged 18 to 35 in good health and CMV-seropositive.

The gene calls are TRBV13 and TRBJ1-1; TRBD1 aligns across 8 bases. Germline trimming cut 3 bases from V and 4 bases from J; bases unmatched to any gene: 7. Germline assignment: CDR1 PRHDT and CDR2 FYEKMQ (reference sequence). This CDR3 contains 15 residues. Here the CDR3 DNA reads TGTGCCAGCAGCTTCAACAGGGGGTCGAGCACTGAAGCTTTCTTT. It encodes CASSFNRGSSTEAFF.

The sample holds one count of this clone. The chain has TRBV15 and TRBJ1-1; D unresolved. CDR3 length: 15 residues. Trimming took 0 bases from V and 3 from J, leaving 11 bases between them. Germline V gene data show CDR1 as LNHNV and CDR2 as YYDKDF (reference sequence). The CDR3 DNA follows: TGTGCCACCAGCAGAGATGAGGGAGGATACACTGAAGCTTTCTTT. Its protein is CATSRDEGGYTEAFF. The full variable domain, in which reference TRBV15 and TRBJ1-1 provide the parts outside the CDR3, is DAMVIQNPRYQVTQFGKPVTLSCSQTLNHNVMYWYQQKSSQAPKLLFHYYDKDFNNEADTPDNFQSRRPNTSFCFLDIRSPGLGDTAMYLCATSRDEGGYTEAFFGQGTRLTVV.

This clone was counted once. V gene TRBV5-1 combines with J gene TRBJ1-1, with D tentatively TRBD1 (6 bases). Germline-derived CDR1 and CDR2 are SGHRS and YFSETQ. V was clipped by 4 bases and J by 4 bases, with 14 bases between them. The CDR3 has 14 amino acids. The CDR3 DNA reads as TGCGCCAGCAGCAAACAGGGTGATTTCACTGAAGCTTTCTTT. Translating gives CASSKQGDFTEAFF.

This chain connects TRBV9 to TRBJ1-6; tentatively, D is TRBD1 (6 bases). Germline lookup yields CDR1 SGDLS and CDR2 YYNGEE. The CDR3 is 15 residues long. V lost 3 bases, J lost 7 bases, and 14 bases lay in between. The CDR3 nucleotides read TGTGCCAGCAGCGAAACAGGGAAGGGGAATTCACCCCTCCACTTT. This codes for CASSETGKGNSPLHF.

V is TRBV5-1 and J is TRBJ2-5; D might be TRBD1 (6 bases). V was shortened by 4 bases and J by 4 bases, with 8 bases between the two germline ends. There are 12 residues in the CDR3. CDR1 is SGHRS and CDR2 is YFSETQ in the germline V gene. The CDR3 coding sequence is TGCGCCAGCAGCCCCAGGGGAGAGACCCAGTACTTC. Protein: CASSPRGETQYF.

The chain combines TRBV18 with TRBJ2-7; 8 nucleotides align to TRBD1. The V gene's germline CDR1 is KGHSH and CDR2 LQKENI. The V segment lost 0 bases and the J segment 5 bases; nucleotides outside the gene matches: 9. CDR3 length: 16 amino acids. The CDR3 DNA sequence: TGTGCCAGCTCACCACCATTGGGACAGGTACCCCACGAGCAGTACTTC. It codes for CASSPPLGQVPHEQYF.